This T cell receptor beta chain stems from a study of blood T cell repertoires in COVID-19. Study-level background: Specimens from acute and convalescent COVID-19 originated in the United States, Italy and Spain. PBMCs, B-cell-depleted T cells, or T cells were the source of the cDNA or gDNA that made up the material.

The CDR3 loop spans 11 amino acids. Germline values: CDR1 MNHEY, CDR2 SVGEGT. V was pared by 3 bases and J by 7 bases, with 7 bases between. In the study's own analysis: Reference gene primer amplification gave nucleated cell count estimates. Measured with immunoSEQ multiplex PCR; TCRdb has only the in-frame clones, and not every one. The V and J calls and clone size come from that table; D and trimming were worked out from the DNA. Of over 200,000 clones in the sample, 70% to 90% were seen once. The sample comprised peripheral blood. V usage is TRBV6-2 or TRBV6-3 and J usage is TRBJ2-7; the D is unclear. This sequence originates from a woman aged 18 to 35 who had recovered from COVID-19. The CDR3 sequence: CASSYSAEQYF. DNA for the CDR3: TGTGCCAGCAGTTATTCAGCGGAGCAGTACTTC.